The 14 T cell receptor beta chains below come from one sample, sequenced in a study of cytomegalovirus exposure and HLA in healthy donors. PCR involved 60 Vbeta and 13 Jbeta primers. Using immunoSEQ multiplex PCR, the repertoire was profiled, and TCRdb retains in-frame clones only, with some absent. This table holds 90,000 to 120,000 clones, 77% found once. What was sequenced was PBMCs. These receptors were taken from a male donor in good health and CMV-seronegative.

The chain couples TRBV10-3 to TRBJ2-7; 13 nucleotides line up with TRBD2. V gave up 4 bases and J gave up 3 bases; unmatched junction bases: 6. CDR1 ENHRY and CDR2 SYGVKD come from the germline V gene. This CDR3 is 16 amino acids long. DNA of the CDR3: TGTGCCATCAGTGGACTAGCGGGAGGTCGGTACTACGAGCAGTACTTC. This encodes CAISGLAGGRYYEQYF.

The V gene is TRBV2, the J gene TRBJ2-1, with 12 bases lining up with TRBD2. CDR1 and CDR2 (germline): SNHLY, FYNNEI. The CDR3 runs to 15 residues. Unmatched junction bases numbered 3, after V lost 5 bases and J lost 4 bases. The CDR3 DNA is TGTGCCAGCAGTTCCGGGACTAGCGGGTACAATGAGCAGTTCTTC. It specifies CASSSGTSGYNEQFF.

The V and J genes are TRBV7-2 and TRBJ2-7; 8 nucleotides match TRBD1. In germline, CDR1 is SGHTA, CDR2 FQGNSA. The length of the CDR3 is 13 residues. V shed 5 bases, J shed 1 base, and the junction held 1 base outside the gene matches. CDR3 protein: CASSRDRSYEQYF. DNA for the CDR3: TGTGCCAGCAGCCGGGACAGGTCCTACGAGCAGTACTTC.

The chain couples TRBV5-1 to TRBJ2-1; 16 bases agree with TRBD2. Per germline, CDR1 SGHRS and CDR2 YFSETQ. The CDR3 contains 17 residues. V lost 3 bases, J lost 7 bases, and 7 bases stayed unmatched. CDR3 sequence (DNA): TGCGCCAGCAGCTCCCCGGGACTAGCGGGAGGGGGGAATGAGCAGTTCTTC. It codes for CASSSPGLAGGGNEQFF.

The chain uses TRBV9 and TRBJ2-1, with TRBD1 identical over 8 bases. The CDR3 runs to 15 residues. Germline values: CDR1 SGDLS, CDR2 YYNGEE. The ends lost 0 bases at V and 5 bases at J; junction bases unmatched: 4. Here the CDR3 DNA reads TGTGCCAGCAGCGTAGGGGGGACAGGTAACAATGAGCAGTTCTTC. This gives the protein CASSVGGTGNNEQFF.

CDR3 nucleotides: TGTGCCAGCAGCTGGGGGGTAGGGGACAGTGTGACCGGGGAGCTGTTTTTT. As protein: CASSWGVGDSVTGELFF. The rearrangement joins TRBV5-4 to TRBJ2-2, with a possible D match to TRBD1 (7 bases). Trimming removed 3 bases from V and 5 bases from J, with 20 bases in between. CDR1 is SGHNT and CDR2 is YYREEE in the germline V gene (reference sequence). The CDR3 is made up of 17 amino acids.

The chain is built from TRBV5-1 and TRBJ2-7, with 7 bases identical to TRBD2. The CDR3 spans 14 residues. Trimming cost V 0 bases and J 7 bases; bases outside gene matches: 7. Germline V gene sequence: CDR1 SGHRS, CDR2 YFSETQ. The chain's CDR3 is CASSLEAGAGEQYF. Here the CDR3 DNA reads TGCGCCAGCAGCTTGGAGGCGGGAGCAGGTGAGCAGTACTTC.

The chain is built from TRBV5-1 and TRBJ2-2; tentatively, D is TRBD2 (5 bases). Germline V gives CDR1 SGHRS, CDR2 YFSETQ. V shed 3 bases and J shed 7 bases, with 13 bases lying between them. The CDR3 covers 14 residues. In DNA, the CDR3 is TGCGCCAGCAGCTCGGATTACGGGGTCGGGGAGCTGTTTTTT. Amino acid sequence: CASSSDYGVGELFF.

Here the CDR3 reads CASSLVDYSYNEQFF. The DNA for the CDR3 is TGTGCCAGCAGTTTAGTCGACTACTCCTACAATGAGCAGTTCTTC. The rearrangement joins TRBV27 to TRBJ2-1, with D possibly TRBD2 on 5 matching bases. Between the trimmed V and J ends, which lost 2 bases and 0 bases, there was a span of 8 bases. This CDR3 has 15 residues. CDR1 is MNHEY, CDR2 SMNVEV, per germline (reference sequence).

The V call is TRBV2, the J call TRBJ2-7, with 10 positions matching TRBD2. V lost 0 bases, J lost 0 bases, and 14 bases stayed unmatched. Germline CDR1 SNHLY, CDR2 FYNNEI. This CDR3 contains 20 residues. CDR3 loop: CASSEAQIIESSGSSYEQYF. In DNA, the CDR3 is TGTGCCAGCAGTGAAGCACAGATCATAGAATCTAGCGGGAGCTCCTACGAGCAGTACTTC.

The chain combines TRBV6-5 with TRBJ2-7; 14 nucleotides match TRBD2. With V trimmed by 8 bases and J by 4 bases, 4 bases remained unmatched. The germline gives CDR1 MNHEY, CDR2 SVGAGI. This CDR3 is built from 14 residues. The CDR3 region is CASRTSGRFYEQYF. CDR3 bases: TGTGCCAGCCGGACTAGCGGGAGGTTTTACGAGCAGTACTTC.

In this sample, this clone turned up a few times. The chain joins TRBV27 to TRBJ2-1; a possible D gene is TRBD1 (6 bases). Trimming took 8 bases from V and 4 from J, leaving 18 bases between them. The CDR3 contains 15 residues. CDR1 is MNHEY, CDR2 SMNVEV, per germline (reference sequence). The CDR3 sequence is CASGPGHSVYNEQFF. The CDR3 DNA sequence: TGTGCCAGCGGACCGGGACATTCCGTATACAATGAGCAGTTCTTC.

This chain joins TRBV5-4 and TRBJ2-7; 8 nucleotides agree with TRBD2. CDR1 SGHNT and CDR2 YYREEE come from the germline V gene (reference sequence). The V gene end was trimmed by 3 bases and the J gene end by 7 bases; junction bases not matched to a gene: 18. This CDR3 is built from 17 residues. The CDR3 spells CASSSRMTSEQPGEQYF. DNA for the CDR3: TGTGCCAGCAGCTCACGGATGACTAGCGAACAACCGGGGGAGCAGTACTTC.

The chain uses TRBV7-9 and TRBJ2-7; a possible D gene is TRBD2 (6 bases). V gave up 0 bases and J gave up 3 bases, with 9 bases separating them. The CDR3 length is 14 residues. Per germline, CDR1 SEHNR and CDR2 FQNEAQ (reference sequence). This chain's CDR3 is CASSLALANYEQYF. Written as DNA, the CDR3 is TGTGCCAGCAGCTTAGCACTAGCTAACTACGAGCAGTACTTC.